The 13 T cell receptor beta chains below were found in one sample sequenced in a study of shared clonotypes between healthy human individuals. Profiled with immunoSEQ multiplex PCR; TCRdb holds only in-frame clones, not every one. Here the sample spans 2 million to 2.5 million clones, more than 80% being singletons. Sample: naive CD4+ T cells from PBMCs. Subset of the sample: CD45RA+ positively selected. The receptors derive from a man between 18 and 29 years old in good health. Some clones in this sample may be carry-over from other donors' samples.

Remarks on this clone: This same CDR3 is encoded by further DNA sequences in the sample. The chain combines TRBV15 with TRBJ2-1, with 10 bases that match TRBD2. From germline, CDR1 is LNHNV and CDR2 YYDKDF (reference sequence). The V gene end was trimmed by 0 bases and the J gene end by 7 bases; junction bases not matched to a gene: 6. The CDR3 contains 16 residues. CDR3 residues: CATSRDLAGVGNEQFF. The CDR3 nucleotides read TGTGCCACCAGCAGAGATCTAGCGGGAGTAGGGAATGAGCAGTTCTTC.

This rearrangement joins TRBV12-5 to TRBJ2-5, with D perhaps matching TRBD2 (6 bases). Germline V lookup: CDR1 LGHNT, CDR2 FRNRAP. V lost 6 bases and J 7 bases, leaving 12 bases between the germline ends. The CDR3 runs to 12 residues. Here the CDR3 DNA reads TGTGCTAGTGGGCCCCTCGGGGGGACCCAGTACTTC. This codes for CASGPLGGTQYF.

The chain carries TRBV7-6 and TRBJ2-1; D may be TRBD1 or TRBD2 (5 bases each). The CDR3 runs to 12 residues. Trimming shortened V by 5 bases and J by 10 bases, and 12 bases separated the two germline ends. Germline lookup yields CDR1 SGHVS and CDR2 FNYEAQ. CDR3 amino acids: CASSEQRGEQFF. The CDR3 DNA sequence: TGTGCCAGCAGCGAACAGAGGGGAGAGCAGTTCTTC.

The V call is TRBV5-8, the J call TRBJ2-1; 12 nucleotides match TRBD2. Germline-derived CDR1 and CDR2 are SGHTS and YDEGEE. This CDR3 region has 20 residues. V gave up 4 bases and J gave up 1 base; unmatched junction bases: 15. The CDR3 sequence is CASSVSASGRAAWSYNEQFF. In DNA, the CDR3 is TGTGCCAGCAGCGTAAGCGCTAGCGGGAGGGCCGCCTGGTCCTACAATGAGCAGTTCTTC.

The chain combines TRBV18 with TRBJ1-4, with TRBD1 identical over 8 bases. The junction had 8 bases not matched to a gene; V was cut back by 3 bases and J by 8 bases. CDR3 length: 15 amino acids. The germline CDR1 and CDR2 sequences are KGHSH and LQKENI. The CDR3 region is CASSPWTGTEEKLFF. CDR3 nucleotides: TGTGCCAGCTCACCCTGGACAGGGACGGAAGAAAAACTGTTTTTT.

This chain uses TRBV29-1 with TRBJ2-1; 12 bases align to TRBD2. V lost 5 bases to trimming and J lost 5 bases; unmatched junction nucleotides: 4. The CDR3 runs 14 residues. Germline V gives CDR1 SQVTM, CDR2 ANQGSEA. CDR3 loop: CSVIGLAGHNEQFF. The CDR3 DNA reads TGCAGCGTTATAGGACTAGCGGGACACAATGAGCAGTTCTTC.

V gene TRBV4-3 combines with J gene TRBJ2-5, with 8 bases matching TRBD2. This CDR3 contains 18 residues. In germline, CDR1 is LGHNA, CDR2 YSLEER. V gave up 0 bases and J gave up 4 bases; unmatched junction bases: 13. The CDR3 spells CASSQERGRDSGGETQYF. The CDR3 DNA is TGCGCCAGCAGCCAAGAGAGGGGCCGAGACAGCGGGGGAGAGACCCAGTACTTC.

The chain carries TRBV14 and TRBJ2-7, with TRBD1 matching 7 bases. The CDR3 extends over 14 amino acids. With V trimmed by 4 bases and J by 3 bases, 6 bases remained unmatched. Germline loops: CDR1 SGHDN, CDR2 FVKESK. The CDR3 DNA reads as TGTGCCAGCAGCCCCAGGGACAGAAACTACGAGCAGTACTTC. This codes for CASSPRDRNYEQYF.

The CDR3 DNA sequence: TGTGCCAGCAGTTTACAGGGGTGGGGCACAGATACGCAGTATTTT. Its translation is CASSLQGWGTDTQYF. The V and J genes are TRBV28 and TRBJ2-3; D might be TRBD1 (6 bases). This CDR3 spans 15 amino acids. Trimming cost V 2 bases and J 1 base, with 10 bases left between them. Germline values: CDR1 MDHEN, CDR2 SYDVKM.

The genes are TRBV10-3 and TRBJ1-2; 11 bases agree with TRBD1. Per germline, CDR1 ENHRY and CDR2 SYGVKD. The CDR3 contains 16 residues. V lost 1 base, J lost 2 bases, and 3 bases stayed unmatched. The CDR3 protein is CAISELDRGLNYGYTF. The CDR3, as DNA: TGTGCCATCAGTGAGTTGGACAGGGGGCTCAACTATGGCTACACCTTC.

Written as DNA, the CDR3 is TGTGCCAGCAGCTTAAGTACCCCAGGGACCTACAATGAGCAGTTCTTC. Residues: CASSLSTPGTYNEQFF. This chain uses TRBV7-3 with TRBJ2-1, with a tentative D call TRBD1 (5 bases). This CDR3 is 16 amino acids long. The germline V and J ends were trimmed by 1 base and 2 bases, with 12 bases remaining between them. Per germline, CDR1 SGHTA and CDR2 FQGTGA.

V and J are TRBV7-9 and TRBJ1-5; no clear D. This CDR3 is 14 amino acids long. The germline V and J ends were trimmed by 5 bases and 1 base, with 9 bases remaining between them. In germline, CDR1 is SEHNR, CDR2 FQNEAQ (reference sequence). The CDR3 nucleotides read TGTGCCAGCAGCCCCCCTCAAAGCAATCAGCCCCAGCATTTT. This gives the protein CASSPPQSNQPQHF.

This clone has just one count. The rearrangement links TRBV10-3 to TRBJ2-5; TRBD1 might be the D (5 bases). The V gene lost 9 bases and the J gene lost 5 bases, with 19 bases spanning the gap. The CDR3 runs 14 residues. Germline V gene data show CDR1 as ENHRY and CDR2 as SYGVKD. For the CDR3, the DNA is TGTGCCATTAAACCCGCCGACAGTCGGGAGACCCAGTACTTC. Amino acids: CAIKPADSRETQYF.